This TCR beta chain originates from a study of tumor-infiltrating lymphocytes in primary liver carcinoma. About the study: Patients' primary liver carcinoma was surgically resected.

Findings of the study overall: Significantly greater top-250-clone fractions characterized tumors relative to blood (p = 0.039).

The V gene's germline CDR1 is SNHLY and CDR2 FYNNEI. The V gene end was trimmed by 6 bases and the J gene end by 4 bases; junction bases not matched to a gene: 3. The CDR3 covers 13 residues. The authors made TCR beta cDNA from 400 to 600 ng total RNA with a constant-region primer. Libraries for TCR beta were built through three nested multiplex PCR rounds, which together made up a slightly modified ARM-PCR procedure. TRBV1-TRBV30 forward primers paired with a C-beta reverse primer were used in the first two PCR rounds, which ran approximately 11 cycles each. TCRdb re-analysed the multiplex PCR reads in MiXCR, keeping a single row per CDR3 protein. The sample has 200,000 or so distinct CDR3 sequences, less than 65% seen once. For blood RNA, unsorted whole blood served as the source, and germline DNA was extracted too. In regard to this clonotype: Antigen specificity is unknown.

This sequence originates from a woman aged 60-75 years with primary liver carcinoma and hepatitis B virus infection. The specimen was peripheral blood. The chain is built from TRBV2 and TRBJ2-3, with TRBD2 matching over 8 bases. This chain's CDR3 is CASSGLAADTQYF. For the CDR3, the DNA is TGTGCCAGCAGCGGACTAGCAGCAGATACGCAGTATTTT.